Detailed here is one T cell receptor (beta chain). The CDR3 is 14 amino acids. Germline lookup yields CDR1 ENHRY and CDR2 SYGVKD. The germline V and J ends were trimmed by 6 bases and 4 bases, with 14 bases remaining between them. Seattle-derived patients entered the study during active infection and were followed longitudinally. How the authors handled the data: Reference gene primer amplification in the assay estimated nucleated cell counts. Profiled with immunoSEQ multiplex PCR; TCRdb holds only in-frame clones, not every one. V, J and clone size are those of that table, while D and trimming were read from the DNA. Of just under 65,000 clones in the sample, approximately 80% are singletons; the top ten hold 14%. The data stem from a study of blood T cell repertoires in COVID-19. Looking at the study overall: From the United States, Italy and Spain came samples of acute and convalescent COVID-19. Nucleic acid was either cDNA or gDNA, and it came from T cells, B-cell-depleted T cells, or PBMCs.

Sequencing was done on a sample of peripheral blood. This chain links TRBV10-3 with TRBJ2-3; D possibly corresponds to TRBD2 (6 bases). The TCR comes from a man in his sixties with COVID-19, enrolled during active disease. CDR3 nucleotides: TGTGCCATCAGGGAGGGGAGAGATTCAGATACGCAGTATTTT. It is translated as CAIREGRDSDTQYF.